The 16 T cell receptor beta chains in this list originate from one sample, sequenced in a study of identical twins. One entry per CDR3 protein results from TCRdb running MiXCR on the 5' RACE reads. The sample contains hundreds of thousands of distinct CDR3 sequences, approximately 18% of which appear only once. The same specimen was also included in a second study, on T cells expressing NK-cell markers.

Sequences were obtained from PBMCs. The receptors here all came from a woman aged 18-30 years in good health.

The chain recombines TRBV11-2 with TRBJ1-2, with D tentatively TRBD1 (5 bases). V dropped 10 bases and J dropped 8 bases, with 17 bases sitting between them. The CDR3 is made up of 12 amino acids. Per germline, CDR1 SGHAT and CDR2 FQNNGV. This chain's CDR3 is CATSDNWRGYTF. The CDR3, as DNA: TGTGCCACTTCGGACAACTGGCGGGGCTACACCTTC. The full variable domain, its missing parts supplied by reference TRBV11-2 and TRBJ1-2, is EAGVAQSPRYKIIEKRQSVAFWCNPISGHATLYWYQQILGQGPKLLIQFQNNGVVDDSQLPKDRFSAERLKGVDSTLKIQPAKLEDSAVYLCATSDNWRGYTFGSGTRLTVV.

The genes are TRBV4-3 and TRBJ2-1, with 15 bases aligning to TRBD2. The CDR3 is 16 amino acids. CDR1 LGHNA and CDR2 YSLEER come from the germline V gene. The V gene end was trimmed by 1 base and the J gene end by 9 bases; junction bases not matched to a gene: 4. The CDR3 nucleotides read TGCGCCAGCAGCCAAGGTCGGGGACTAGCGGGAGGTGAGCAGTTCTTC. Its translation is CASSQGRGLAGGEQFF.

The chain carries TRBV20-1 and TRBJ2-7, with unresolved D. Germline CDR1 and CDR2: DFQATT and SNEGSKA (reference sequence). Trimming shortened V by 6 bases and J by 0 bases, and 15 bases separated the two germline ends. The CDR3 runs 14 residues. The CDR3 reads CSAALQAASYEQYF. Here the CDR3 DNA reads TGCAGTGCCGCCCTGCAGGCGGCCTCCTACGAGCAGTACTTC.

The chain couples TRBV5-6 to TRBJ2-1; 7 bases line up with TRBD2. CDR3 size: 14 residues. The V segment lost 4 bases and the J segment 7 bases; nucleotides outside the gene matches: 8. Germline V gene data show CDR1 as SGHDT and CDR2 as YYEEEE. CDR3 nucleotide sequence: TGTGCCAGCAGCCTCTTAAGCGGGACTAATGAGCAGTTCTTC. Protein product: CASSLLSGTNEQFF.

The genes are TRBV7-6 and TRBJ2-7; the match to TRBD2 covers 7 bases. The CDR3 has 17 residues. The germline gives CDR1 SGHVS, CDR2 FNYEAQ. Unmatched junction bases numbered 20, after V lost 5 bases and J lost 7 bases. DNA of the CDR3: TGTGCCAGCAGCCCCACTAAGCCCTTCAGGGTCGGGGGGGAGCAGTACTTC. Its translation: CASSPTKPFRVGGEQYF.

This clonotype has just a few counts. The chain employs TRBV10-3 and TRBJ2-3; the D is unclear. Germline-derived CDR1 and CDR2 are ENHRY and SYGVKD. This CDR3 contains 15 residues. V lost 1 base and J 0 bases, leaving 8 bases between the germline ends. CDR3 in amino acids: CAISEWAVSTDTQYF. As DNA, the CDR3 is TGTGCCATCAGTGAGTGGGCAGTAAGCACAGATACGCAGTATTTT.

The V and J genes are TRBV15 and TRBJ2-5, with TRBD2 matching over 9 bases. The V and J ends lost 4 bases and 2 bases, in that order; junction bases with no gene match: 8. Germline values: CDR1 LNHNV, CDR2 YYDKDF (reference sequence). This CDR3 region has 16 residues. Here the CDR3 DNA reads TGTGCCACCAGCAATTGGCTAGCGGGGTATCAAGAGACCCAGTACTTC. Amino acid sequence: CATSNWLAGYQETQYF.

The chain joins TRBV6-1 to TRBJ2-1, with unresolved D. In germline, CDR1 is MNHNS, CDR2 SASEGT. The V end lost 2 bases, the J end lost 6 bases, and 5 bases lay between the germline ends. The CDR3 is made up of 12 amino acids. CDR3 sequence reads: CASSEYSNEQFF. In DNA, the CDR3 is TGTGCCAGCAGTGAATATAGCAATGAGCAGTTCTTC.

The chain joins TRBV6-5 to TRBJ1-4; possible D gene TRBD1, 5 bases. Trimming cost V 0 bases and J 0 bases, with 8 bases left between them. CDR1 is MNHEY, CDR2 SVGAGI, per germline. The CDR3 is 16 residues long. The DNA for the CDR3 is TGTGCCAGCAGTTACTCGGGACTTGCAACTAATGAAAAACTGTTTTTT. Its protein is CASSYSGLATNEKLFF.

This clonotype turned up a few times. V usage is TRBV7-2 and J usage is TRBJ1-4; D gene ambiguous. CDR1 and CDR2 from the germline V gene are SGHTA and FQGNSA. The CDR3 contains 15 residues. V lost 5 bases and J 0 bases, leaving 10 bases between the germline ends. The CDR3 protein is CASSVGSATNEKLFF. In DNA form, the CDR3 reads TGTGCCAGCAGCGTGGGGAGTGCAACTAATGAAAAACTGTTTTTT.

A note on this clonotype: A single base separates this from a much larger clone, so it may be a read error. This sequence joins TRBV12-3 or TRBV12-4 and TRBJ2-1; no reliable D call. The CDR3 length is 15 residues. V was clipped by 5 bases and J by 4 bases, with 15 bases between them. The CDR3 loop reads CASSKGSVGYNEQFF. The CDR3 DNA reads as TGTGCCAGCAGTAAGGGTAGTGTGGGGTACAATGAGCAGTTCTTC.

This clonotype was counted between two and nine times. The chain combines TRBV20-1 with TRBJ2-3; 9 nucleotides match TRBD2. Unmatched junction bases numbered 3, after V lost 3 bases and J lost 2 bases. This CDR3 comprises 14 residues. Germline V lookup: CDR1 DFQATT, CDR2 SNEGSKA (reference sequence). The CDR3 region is CSASAGGFTDTQYF. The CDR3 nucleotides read TGCAGTGCTAGCGCGGGAGGGTTCACAGATACGCAGTATTTT.

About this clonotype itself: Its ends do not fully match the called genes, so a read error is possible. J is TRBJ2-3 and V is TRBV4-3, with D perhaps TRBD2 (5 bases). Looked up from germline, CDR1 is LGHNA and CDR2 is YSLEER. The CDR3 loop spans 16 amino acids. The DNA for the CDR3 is TGCGCCAACAGCCATCCCGGATCCGGAGGAACAGATACGCAGTATTTT. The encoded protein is CANSHPGSGGTDTQYF.

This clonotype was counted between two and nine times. In nucleotides, the CDR3 is TGCAGTGCGACCGGGACTAGCGGGAGAGAGGGCACAGATACGCAGTATTTT. It is translated as CSATGTSGREGTDTQYF. The V gene is TRBV20-1, the J gene TRBJ2-3; 14 nucleotides line up with TRBD2. The CDR3 is made up of 17 amino acids. V gave up 6 bases and J gave up 1 base; unmatched junction bases: 9. Germline CDR1 DFQATT, CDR2 SNEGSKA (reference sequence).

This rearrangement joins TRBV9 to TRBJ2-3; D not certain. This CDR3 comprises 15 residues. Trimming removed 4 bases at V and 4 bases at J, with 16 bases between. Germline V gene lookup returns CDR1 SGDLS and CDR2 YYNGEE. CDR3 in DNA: TGTGCCAGCAGCCTTAAAACCATGGGCGCAGATACGCAGTATTTT. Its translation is CASSLKTMGADTQYF.

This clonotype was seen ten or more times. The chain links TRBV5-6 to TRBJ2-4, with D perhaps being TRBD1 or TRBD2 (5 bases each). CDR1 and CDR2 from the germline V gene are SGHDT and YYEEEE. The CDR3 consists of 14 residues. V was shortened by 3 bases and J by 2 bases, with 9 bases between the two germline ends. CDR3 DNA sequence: TGTGCCAGCAGCTGGGGGAGCTCCAAAAACATTCAGTACTTC. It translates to CASSWGSSKNIQYF.